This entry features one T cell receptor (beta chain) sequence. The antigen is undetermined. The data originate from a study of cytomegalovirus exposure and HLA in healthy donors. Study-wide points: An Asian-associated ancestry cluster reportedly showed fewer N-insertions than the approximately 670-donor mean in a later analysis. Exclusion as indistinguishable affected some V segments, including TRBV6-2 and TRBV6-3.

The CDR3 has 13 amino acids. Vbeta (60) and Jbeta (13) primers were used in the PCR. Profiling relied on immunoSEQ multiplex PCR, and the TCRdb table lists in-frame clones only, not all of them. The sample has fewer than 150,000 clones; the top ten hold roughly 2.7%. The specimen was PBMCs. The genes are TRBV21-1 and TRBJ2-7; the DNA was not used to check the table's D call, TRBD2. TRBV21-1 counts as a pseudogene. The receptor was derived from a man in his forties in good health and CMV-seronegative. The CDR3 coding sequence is TGTGCCAGCAGCAAGGACGGGACTTACGAGCAGTACTTC. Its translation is CASSKDGTYEQYF.